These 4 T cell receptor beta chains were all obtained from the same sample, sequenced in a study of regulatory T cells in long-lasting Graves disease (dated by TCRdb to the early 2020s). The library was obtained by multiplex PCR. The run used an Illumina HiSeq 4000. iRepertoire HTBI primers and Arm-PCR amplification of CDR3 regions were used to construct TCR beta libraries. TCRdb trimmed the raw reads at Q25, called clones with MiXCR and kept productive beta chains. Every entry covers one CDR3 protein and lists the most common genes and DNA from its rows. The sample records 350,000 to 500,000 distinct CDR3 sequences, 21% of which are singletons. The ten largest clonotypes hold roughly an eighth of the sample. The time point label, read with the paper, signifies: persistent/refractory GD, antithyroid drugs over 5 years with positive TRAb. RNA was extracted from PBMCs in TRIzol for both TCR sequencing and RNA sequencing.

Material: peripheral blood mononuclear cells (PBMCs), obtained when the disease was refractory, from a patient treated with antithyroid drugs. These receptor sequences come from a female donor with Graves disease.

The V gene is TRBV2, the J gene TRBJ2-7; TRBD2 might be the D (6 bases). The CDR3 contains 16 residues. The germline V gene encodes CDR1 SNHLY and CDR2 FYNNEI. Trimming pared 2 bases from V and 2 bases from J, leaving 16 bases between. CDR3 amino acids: CASSELRDIGPYEQYF. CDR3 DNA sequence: TGTGCCAGCAGTGAATTGCGGGATATAGGGCCCTACGAGCAGTACTTC.

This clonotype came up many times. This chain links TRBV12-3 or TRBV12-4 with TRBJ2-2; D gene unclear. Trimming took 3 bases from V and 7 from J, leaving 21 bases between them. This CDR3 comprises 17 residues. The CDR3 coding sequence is TGTGCCAGCAGTTTCGTCCCTGGCCGTCGACTTGGCGGGGAGCTGTTTTTT. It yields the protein CASSFVPGRRLGGELFF.

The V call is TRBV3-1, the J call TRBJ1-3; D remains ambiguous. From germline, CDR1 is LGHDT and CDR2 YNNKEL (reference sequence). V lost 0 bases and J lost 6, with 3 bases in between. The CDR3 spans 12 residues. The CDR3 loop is CASSQEENTIYF. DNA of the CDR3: TGTGCCAGCAGCCAAGAGGAAAACACCATATATTTT.

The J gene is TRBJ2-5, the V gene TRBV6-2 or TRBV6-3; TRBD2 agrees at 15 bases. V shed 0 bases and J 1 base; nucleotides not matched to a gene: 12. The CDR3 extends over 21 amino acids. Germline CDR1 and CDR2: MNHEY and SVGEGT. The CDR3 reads CASSYSTGPGLAGGGQETQYF. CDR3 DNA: TGTGCCAGCAGTTACTCGACGGGTCCGGGACTAGCGGGAGGAGGCCAAGAGACCCAGTACTTC.